The clone carrying this T cell receptor (beta chain) showed up just a few times. No antigen is known for it. Mouse gene names apply. The observed sequence ends 4 residues before the CDR3 terminus, with the missing tail filled in from the germline J gene. Extraction and reverse transcription of RNA yielded cDNA as the sequencing template. Sequencing was performed with immunoSEQ multiplex PCR; in TCRdb, only in-frame clones are kept and a portion is missing. Altogether 270,000 or so clones were found in the sample, and no singletons occur. Trimming stripped 0 bases from V and 1 base from J, with 9 bases between. The CDR3 length is 16 residues. The germline V gene has CDR1 LGHNA and CDR2 YNLKQL (reference sequence). This sample is drawn from a study of CD8+ T cells in alopecia areata. Study-wide context: Those receiving the skin were roughly 6-10-week-old female C3H/HeJ mice, whose grafts came from 6-12-month-old C3H/HeJ donors with spontaneous alopecia. Findings and limits, study-wide: When scalp samples are sequenced, resident alphabeta T cells of normal skin are also captured. Elevated clonality characterized lesional scalp relative to normal scalp, particularly in alopecia totalis/universalis. Although TCR sharing was seen in mice, sharing across patients was less clear, possibly for HLA-related reasons.

The pooled cutaneous lymph node cells were sorted using several markers (CD4, CD8alpha, NKG2D, NKG2ACE and others). This receptor was identified in a C3H/HeJ mouse with alopecia areata. Strain haplotype (MHC): H2-k. This rearrangement joins TRBV5 to TRBJ2-2; D possibly corresponds to TRBD1 (5 bases). The sample taken for sequencing was CD4+ T cells sorted from a lymph node. Incomplete CDR3 DNA: TGTGCCAGCAGCCAAGAACAGGCGATAAACACCGGG. This sequence encodes CASSQEQAINTG. The whole CDR3 sequence reads CASSQEQAINTGQLYF.